Listed here are 5 T cell receptor beta chains from one sample, sequenced in a study of identifying expanded T cells in peripheral blood. TCRdb's table, derived via immunoSEQ multiplex PCR, lists solely in-frame clones and lacks some. The sample includes roughly 90,000 clones, roughly 81% seen only once; the top ten take around 4.5%. The sample taken for sequencing was blood. The receptors were sampled from a person aged 18 to 70 in good health.

The chain is built from TRBV18 and TRBJ1-1; D not certain. V gave up 6 bases and J gave up 4 bases, with 24 bases separating them. The length of the CDR3 is 17 residues. Germline V gene data show CDR1 as KGHSH and CDR2 as LQKENI. The CDR3 DNA reads TGTGCCAGCTCCGACATGGCGACGGCGGGGTTCGGCACTGAAGCTTTCTTT. Translating it yields CASSDMATAGFGTEAFF.

This clone was found a few times. The chain combines TRBV2 with TRBJ1-2, with unresolved D. V gave up 6 bases and J gave up 5 bases, with 7 bases separating them. CDR1 is SNHLY, CDR2 FYNNEI, per germline. The CDR3 is made up of 11 amino acids. The CDR3 region has the DNA TGTGCCAGCAGCGCCCTTTATGGCTACACCTTC. It translates to CASSALYGYTF.

The table lists this clone with a count of one. The V gene is TRBV4-3, the J gene TRBJ2-7, with 7 bases fitting TRBD1. V dropped 0 bases and J dropped 9; count of bases not matched to a gene: 11. From germline, CDR1 is LGHNA and CDR2 YSLEER. The CDR3 loop spans 15 amino acids. In DNA, the CDR3 is TGCGCCAGCAGCCAAGATTGGGACAGCTACGCTGTGCAGTACTTC. Translation: CASSQDWDSYAVQYF.

This clone has just one count. A read error is likely, as this CDR3 ends without the conserved phenylalanine or tryptophan. The V call is TRBV6-1, the J call TRBJ2-7, with TRBD1 matching over 7 bases. The CDR3 has 15 residues. The germline gives CDR1 MNHNS, CDR2 SASEGT. The junction had 11 bases not matched to a gene; V was cut back by 6 bases and J by 3 bases. DNA for the CDR3: TGTGCCAGCAGCTCGTTATACAGGGGAAGCTACGAGCAGTACCTC. Translating it yields CASSSLYRGSYEQYL.

The rearrangement uses TRBV9 and TRBJ2-3, with no clear D. The germline CDR1 and CDR2 sequences are SGDLS and YYNGEE. V lost 4 bases and J lost 0, with 18 bases in between. This CDR3 spans 17 amino acids. CDR3 DNA sequence: TGTGCCAGCAGCCCCCCTGTGGGAATCTCTAGCACAGATACGCAGTATTTT. Translation: CASSPPVGISSTDTQYF. Drawing the rest from reference TRBV9 and TRBJ2-3, the complete variable domain is DSGVTQTPKHLITATGQRVTLRCSPRSGDLSVYWYQQSLDQGLQFLIQYYNGEERAKGNILERFSAQQFPDLHSELNLSSLELGDSALYFCASSPPVGISSTDTQYFGPGTRLTVL.